These 2 T cell receptor beta chains originate from one sample sequenced in a study of CD8 T cells in ankylosing spondylitis. TCRdb fed the 5' RACE reads into MiXCR, producing one record per CDR3 protein. The table lists around 130,000 distinct CDR3 sequences, about 6.4% of them singletons. Sequences were obtained from blood, either unsorted or a sorted T cell fraction (not recorded which). These receptors were taken from a male donor with ankylosing spondylitis or in good health (not recorded which).

This clonotype was observed many times. The chain recombines TRBV4-1 with TRBJ2-2; TRBD1 or TRBD2 may be the D gene (5 bases each). CDR1 MGHRA and CDR2 YSYEKL come from the germline V gene. This CDR3 spans 15 amino acids. V dropped 1 base and J dropped 7 bases, with 13 bases sitting between them. CDR3 in DNA: TGCGCCAGCAGCCAAGTGGGACGTCGGATCGGGGAGCTGTTTTTT. Protein sequence: CASSQVGRRIGELFF.

This clonotype was seen at least ten times. V gene TRBV29-1 combines with J gene TRBJ2-3; 10 bases fit TRBD2. Germline loops: CDR1 SQVTM, CDR2 ANQGSEA. The CDR3 loop spans 14 amino acids. V lost 6 bases, J lost 5 bases, and 8 bases stayed unmatched. CDR3 loop: CSVLSGRAQDTQYF. CDR3 DNA: TGCAGCGTACTCAGCGGGAGGGCCCAAGATACGCAGTATTTT.